Listed below are T cell receptor beta chains from one sample, sequenced in a study of vaccination and CD4 T cells after COVID-19. TCRdb reprocessed the PCR reads with MiXCR, giving one entry per CDR3 protein. The sample gives 17,000 or so distinct CDR3 sequences, nearly 40% of which show up once; roughly 8.9% is in the top ten. These receptors have no known antigen. The sequencing input was CD4+ T cells from blood, cultured in vitro. The receptors come from a human donor who had recovered from COVID-19. CDR3s include the opening cysteine and the closing phenylalanine or tryptophan. D genes are given only for firm matches. The size field is filled for only some rows; it gives once, few, many or a size class.

v_call	clone_size	j_call	d_call	cdr3_aa	cdr3_nt
TRBV20-1	few	TRBJ2-3	TRBD2	CSARGAGGITDTQYF	TGCAGTGCTAGAGGAGCGGGAGGCATTACAGATACGCAGTATTTT
TRBV18	-	TRBJ2-5	-	CASSRTTGPQETQYF	TGTGCCAGCTCACGAACAACAGGGCCACAAGAGACCCAGTACTTC
TRBV7-8	-	TRBJ2-1	-	CASSLGARSNNEQFF	TGTGCCAGCAGCTTGGGAGCGAGGAGCAACAATGAGCAGTTCTTC
TRBV6-1	-	TRBJ1-1	-	CASKGSGPGTEAFF	TGTGCCAGCAAGGGATCCGGGCCGGGCACTGAAGCTTTCTTT
TRBV29-1	-	TRBJ2-5	-	CSVLLRTQYF	TGCAGCGTTCTTCTTCGGACCCAGTACTTC
TRBV11-2	-	TRBJ2-5	TRBD1	CASSLGPTTGIETQYF	TGTGCCAGCAGCCTAGGGCCAACGACAGGGATTGAGACCCAGTACTTC
TRBV2	-	TRBJ1-2	-	CASSDRHLYGYTF	TGTGCCAGCAGTGATAGGCACCTCTATGGCTACACCTTC
TRBV5-1	-	TRBJ2-4	-	CASSFDRAKNIQYF	TGCGCCAGCAGCTTTGACAGGGCCAAAAACATTCAGTACTTC
TRBV7-9	-	TRBJ2-3	TRBD2	CASSQSPGGGRGTDTQYF	TGTGCCAGCAGCCAGAGTCCCGGGGGAGGGAGGGGCACAGATACGCAGTATTTT
TRBV2	-	TRBJ2-3	TRBD2	CASSELTSGSTDTQYF	TGTGCCAGCAGTGAACTGACTAGCGGGAGCACAGATACGCAGTATTTT
TRBV20-1	-	TRBJ2-1	TRBD2	CSARVPLAGLFYNEQFF	TGCAGTGCTAGAGTCCCGCTAGCGGGGTTATTCTACAATGAGCAGTTCTTC
TRBV27	few	TRBJ2-7	-	CASKPSGGGYEQYF	TGTGCCAGCAAGCCCTCGGGTGGGGGCTACGAGCAGTACTTC
TRBV6-5	-	TRBJ2-3	-	CASSYLSLTDTRYF	TGTGCCAGCAGTTACTTATCACTTACAGATACGCGGTATTTT
TRBV20-1	-	TRBJ2-2	TRBD2	CSAPRAGALSGELFF	TGCAGTGCGCCCCGGGCGGGAGCTTTATCCGGGGAGCTGTTTTTT
TRBV20-1	few	TRBJ2-3	-	CSARVPIGDTQYF	TGCAGTGCTAGAGTCCCAATTGGGGATACGCAGTATTTT
TRBV5-1	-	TRBJ2-7	TRBD2	CASSIGGSSSEQYF	TGCGCCAGCAGCATCGGGGGGTCATCTTCCGAGCAGTACTTC
TRBV21-1	few	TRBJ2-5	-	CASSKAWAGSKTQYF	TGTGCCAGCAGCAAAGCCTGGGCAGGGTCCAAGACCCAGTACTTC
TRBV20-1	once	TRBJ2-1	TRBD2	CSARDVAGGESNEQFF	TGCAGTGCTAGAGACGTTGCGGGAGGAGAGTCCAATGAGCAGTTCTTC
TRBV21-1	-	TRBJ1-2	-	CASPGIPYGYTF	TGTGCCAGCCCCGGCATACCCTATGGCTACACCTTC
TRBV6-2/TRBV6-3	few	TRBJ2-3	TRBD2	CASSYVAGGRTQYF	TGTGCCAGCAGTTACGTAGCGGGAGGGCGGACGCAGTATTTT